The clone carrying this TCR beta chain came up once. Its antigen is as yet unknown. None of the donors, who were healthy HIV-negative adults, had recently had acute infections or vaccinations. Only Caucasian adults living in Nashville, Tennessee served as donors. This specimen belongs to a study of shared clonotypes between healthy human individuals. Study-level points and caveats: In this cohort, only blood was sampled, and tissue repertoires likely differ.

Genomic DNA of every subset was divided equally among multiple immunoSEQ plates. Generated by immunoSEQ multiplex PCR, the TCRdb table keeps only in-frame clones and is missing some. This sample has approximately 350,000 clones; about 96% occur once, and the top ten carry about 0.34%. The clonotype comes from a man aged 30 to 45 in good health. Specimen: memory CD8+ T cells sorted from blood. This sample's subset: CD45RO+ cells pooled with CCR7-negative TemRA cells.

DNA of the CDR3: TGTGCCAGCAGCTTACCAGCGGGGAACACCGGGGAGCTGTTTTTT. This sequence encodes CASSLPAGNTGELFF. V usage is TRBV7-3 and J usage is TRBJ2-2, with D possibly being TRBD2 (6 bases). The CDR3 consists of 15 residues. Trimming pared 2 bases from V and 1 base from J, leaving 8 bases between. Germline V gene lookup returns CDR1 SGHTA and CDR2 FQGTGA.